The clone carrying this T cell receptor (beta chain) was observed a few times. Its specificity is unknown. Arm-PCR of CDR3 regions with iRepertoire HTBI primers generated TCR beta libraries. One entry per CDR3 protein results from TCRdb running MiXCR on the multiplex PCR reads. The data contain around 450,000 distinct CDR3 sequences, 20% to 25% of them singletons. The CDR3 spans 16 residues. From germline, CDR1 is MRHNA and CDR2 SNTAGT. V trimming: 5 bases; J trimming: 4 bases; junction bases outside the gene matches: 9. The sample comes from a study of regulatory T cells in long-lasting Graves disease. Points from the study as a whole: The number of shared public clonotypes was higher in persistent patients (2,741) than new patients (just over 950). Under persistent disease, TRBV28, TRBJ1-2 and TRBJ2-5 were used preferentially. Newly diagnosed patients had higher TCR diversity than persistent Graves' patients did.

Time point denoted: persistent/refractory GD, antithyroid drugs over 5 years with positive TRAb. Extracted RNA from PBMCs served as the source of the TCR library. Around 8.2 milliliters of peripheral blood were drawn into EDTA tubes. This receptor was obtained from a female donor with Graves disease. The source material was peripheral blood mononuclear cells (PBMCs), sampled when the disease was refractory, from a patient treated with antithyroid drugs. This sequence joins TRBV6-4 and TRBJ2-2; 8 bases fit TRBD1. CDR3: CASSYYWTGPTGELFF. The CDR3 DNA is TGTGCCAGCAGTTACTACTGGACAGGGCCCACCGGGGAGCTGTTTTTT.